This TCR beta chain stems from a study of T cell responses to AZD1222 COVID-19 vaccine (dated by TCRdb to the early 2020s). Background on the whole study: AZD1222 recipients whose second dose came at about 4 weeks and those whose second dose came at about 12 weeks were combined into one group, since spike-specific TCR depth and breadth did not differ between the two schedules. TCR sequencing was performed for 230 to 250 trial participants, of whom approximately 200 were given two doses of AZD1222 and around 25 were given two doses of MenACWY control vaccine. Trial participants were enrolled into age subgroups of 18-55, 56-69 and 70-plus years, which contained about 150, 28 and 57 TCR-sequenced participants, respectively.

In regard to this clone: Its specific antigen is unknown. No base qualities exist here, and no much larger clone lies one base off it.

Per the publication, the time point label means: baseline before first vaccination. Vaccinee samples were obtained from the UK trials COV001 and COV002, which included a single-blind randomized controlled phase 2/3 trial of AZD1222 (ChAdOx1 nCoV-19) in healthy adults. Trial participant PBMC samples were collected at day 0 and day 28 after the second dose for TCRbeta chain sequencing. Study-level results and caveats: Reportedly, close to half of the unique spike-specific TCRs recognized epitopes lying outside the regions that are mutated in the B.1.351 and B.1.1.7 variants. Participants were mostly white British and included more females than males, and it was suggested by the authors that clonal diversity may have been underestimated. Because no samples from the day 14 peak response were available, repertoires could be characterized only after the peak T cell response. The whole spike protein was spanned by vaccine-associated CD4 TCRs, and dominant responses were seen in regions 160-218 and 743-854. Spike-specific TCR breadth and depth rose significantly after two AZD1222 doses compared with day 0 and with MenACWY recipients. Conclusions about previously exposed vaccinees are limited, since just 5 or 6 AZD1222 recipients were seropositive for SARS-CoV-2 at baseline. In the small 56-69-year group, the increase in depth fell short of significance, most likely because of low power.

The CDR3 regions of human TCRbeta chains were subjected to immunosequencing. Per the authors' processing: TCRs in the repertoires were matched against a reference library of SARS-CoV-2-specific TCRs that had been generated with the MIRA antigen-specificity platform. Breadth was defined as the fraction of unique TCRs that were SARS-CoV-2-associated, and depth was defined as the fraction of total T cells that were SARS-CoV-2-associated. Using the MIRA data, every spike-specific TCR was mapped to the spike region that the TCR reacted to and assigned to either a CD4 or a CD8 class. Log10-transformed breadth and depth values were compared by one-way ANOVA with Sidak's multiple comparisons tests. The table was pulled from immuneACCESS by TCRdb, which kept in-frame rearrangements only. Such tables lose some clones; where checked, under half of the loss comes from unresolved V genes, and the rest has no known cause. D and trimming were read from the DNA, whereas the V and J calls and clone size are those reported in that table. For this sample the table gives more than 100,000 clones, of which more than 75% were detected only once. 6.5% to 9.5% of the sample is in the top ten clones.

From V the trimming removes 5 bases and from J it removes 3 bases, while the gene matches leave 10 bases of the junction unaccounted for. The CDR3 starts with the cysteine, ends with the phenylalanine, and has 16 residues. Only CDR3 DNA remains: 48 bases, in frame from the first base. The germline V gene gives CDR1 as KGHDR and CDR2 as SFDVKD. Recombination connected TRBV24-1 to TRBJ2-7, with TRBD1 identical over 9 junction bases. This receptor was taken from an adult in good health. Source: peripheral blood, taken on day 0 of AZD1222 vaccination. The DNA reads TGTGCCACCAGTGCCTCCGGGACAGGGAACCGCTACGAGCAGTACTTC. Its amino acids are CATSASGTGNRYEQYF.